Listed here are 5 T cell receptor beta chains from one sample, sequenced in a study of identical twins. Each CDR3 protein is one row after TCRdb ran MiXCR on the 5' RACE reads. The sample holds a few hundred thousand distinct CDR3 sequences, roughly 20% seen once. The sequenced material came from naive T cells sorted from blood. These receptors all come from a man over 45 in good health.

This clonotype came up a few times. The CDR3 is CASSSGTPLPLYGYTF. CDR3 coding DNA: TGTGCCAGCAGCTCCGGGACACCCCTGCCCCTCTATGGCTACACCTTC. The chain has TRBV3-1 and TRBJ1-2; a weak D match, TRBD1 (6 bases). The CDR3 loop spans 16 amino acids. Trimming took 5 bases from V and 4 from J, leaving 20 bases between them. CDR1 LGHDT and CDR2 YNNKEL come from the germline V gene (reference sequence).

A few counts support this clonotype. The genes are TRBV24-1 and TRBJ1-5; 7 bases line up with TRBD1. Germline V lookup: CDR1 KGHDR, CDR2 SFDVKD. The trim removed 2 bases at V and 0 bases at J, leaving 9 bases unmatched. CDR3 length equals 18 residues. In nucleotides, the CDR3 is TGTGCCACCAGTGATTCTAGACAGGGTGGGCATAGCAATCAGCCCCAGCATTTT. It specifies CATSDSRQGGHSNQPQHF.

This clonotype was found many times. The chain carries TRBV20-1 and TRBJ1-2; D is uncertain. In germline, CDR1 is DFQATT, CDR2 SNEGSKA (reference sequence). The germline V and J ends were trimmed by 1 base and 3 bases, with 12 bases remaining between them. The CDR3 extends over 14 amino acids. The CDR3 region is CSARGRRGYYGYTF. The CDR3 DNA is TGCAGTGCTAGAGGACGCCGGGGATACTATGGCTACACCTTC.

This clonotype was seen just once. The chain couples TRBV20-1 to TRBJ2-2; 11 nucleotides match TRBD2. The CDR3 loop spans 18 amino acids. The V gene end was trimmed by 6 bases and the J gene end by 9 bases; junction bases not matched to a gene: 21. CDR1 DFQATT and CDR2 SNEGSKA come from the germline V gene (reference sequence). The CDR3 spells CSAWGTSGFQGGRWELFF. The CDR3 nucleotides read TGCAGTGCCTGGGGGACTAGCGGCTTTCAAGGAGGTCGTTGGGAGCTGTTTTTT.

This chain joins TRBV20-1 and TRBJ1-1, with D maybe TRBD1 (6 bases). The CDR3 sequence is 16 residues long. From germline, CDR1 is DFQATT and CDR2 SNEGSKA (reference sequence). Trimming shortened V by 6 bases and J by 4 bases, and 24 bases separated the two germline ends. The CDR3 loop reads CSAPNLGGSAGTEAFF. DNA of the CDR3: TGCAGTGCCCCCAACCTCGGGGGCAGTGCTGGCACTGAAGCTTTCTTT.